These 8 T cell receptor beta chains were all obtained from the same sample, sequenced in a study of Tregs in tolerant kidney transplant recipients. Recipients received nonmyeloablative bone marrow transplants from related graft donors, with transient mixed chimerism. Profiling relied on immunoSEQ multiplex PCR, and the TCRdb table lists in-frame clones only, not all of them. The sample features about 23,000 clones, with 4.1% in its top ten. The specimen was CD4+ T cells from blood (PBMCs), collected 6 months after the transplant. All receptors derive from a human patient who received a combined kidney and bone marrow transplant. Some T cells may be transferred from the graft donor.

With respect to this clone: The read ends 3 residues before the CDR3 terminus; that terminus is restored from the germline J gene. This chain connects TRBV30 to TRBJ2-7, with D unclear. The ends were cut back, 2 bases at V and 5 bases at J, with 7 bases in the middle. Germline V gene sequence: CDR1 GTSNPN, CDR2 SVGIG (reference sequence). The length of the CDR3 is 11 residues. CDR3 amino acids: CAWSYFHEQYF. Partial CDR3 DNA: TGTGCCTGGAGTTACTTCCACGAG.

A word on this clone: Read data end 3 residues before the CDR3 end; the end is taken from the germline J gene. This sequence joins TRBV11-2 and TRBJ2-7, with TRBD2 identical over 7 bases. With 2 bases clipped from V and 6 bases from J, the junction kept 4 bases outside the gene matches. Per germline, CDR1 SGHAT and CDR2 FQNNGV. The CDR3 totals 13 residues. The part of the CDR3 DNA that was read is TGTGCCAGCAGCTTAAGAGGGGAGGGCGAG. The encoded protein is CASSLRGEGE. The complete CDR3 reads CASSLRGEGEQYF.

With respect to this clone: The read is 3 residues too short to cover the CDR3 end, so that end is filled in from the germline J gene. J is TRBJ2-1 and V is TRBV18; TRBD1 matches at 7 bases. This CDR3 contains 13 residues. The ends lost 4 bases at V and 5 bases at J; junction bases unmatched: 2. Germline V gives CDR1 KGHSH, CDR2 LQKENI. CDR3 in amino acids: CASSQGADNEQFF. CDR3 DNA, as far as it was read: TGTGCCAGCTCACAGGGGGCTGACAATGAG.

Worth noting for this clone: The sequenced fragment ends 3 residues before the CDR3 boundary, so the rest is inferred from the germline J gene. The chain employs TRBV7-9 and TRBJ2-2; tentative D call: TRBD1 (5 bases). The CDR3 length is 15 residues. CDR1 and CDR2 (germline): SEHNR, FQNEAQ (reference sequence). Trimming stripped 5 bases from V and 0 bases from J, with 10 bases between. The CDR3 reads CASSPRRANTGELFF. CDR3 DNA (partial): TGTGCCAGCAGCCCTCGCAGGGCGAACACCGGGGAG.

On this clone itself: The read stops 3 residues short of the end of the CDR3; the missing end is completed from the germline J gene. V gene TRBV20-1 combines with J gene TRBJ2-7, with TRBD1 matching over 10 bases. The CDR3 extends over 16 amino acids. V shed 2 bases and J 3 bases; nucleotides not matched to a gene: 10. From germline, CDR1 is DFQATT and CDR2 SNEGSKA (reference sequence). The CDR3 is CSARPDGTGDYYEQYF. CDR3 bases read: TGCAGTGCTAGACCTGACGGGACAGGGGACTACTACGAG.

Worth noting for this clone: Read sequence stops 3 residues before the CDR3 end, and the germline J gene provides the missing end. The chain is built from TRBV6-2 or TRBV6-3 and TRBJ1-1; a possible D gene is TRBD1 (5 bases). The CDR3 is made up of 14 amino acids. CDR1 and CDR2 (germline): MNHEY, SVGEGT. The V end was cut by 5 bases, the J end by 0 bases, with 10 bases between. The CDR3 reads CASSITGMNTEAFF. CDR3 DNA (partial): TGTGCCAGCAGTATAACAGGCATGAACACTGAA.

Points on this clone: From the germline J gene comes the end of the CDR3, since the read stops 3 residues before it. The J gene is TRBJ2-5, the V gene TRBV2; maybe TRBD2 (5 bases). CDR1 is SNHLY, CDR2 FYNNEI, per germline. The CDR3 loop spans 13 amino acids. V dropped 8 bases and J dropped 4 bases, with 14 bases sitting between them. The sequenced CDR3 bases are TGTGCCAGCCAGCGGTGGAGGTCAGAGACC. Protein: CASQRWRSET. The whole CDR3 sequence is CASQRWRSETQYF.

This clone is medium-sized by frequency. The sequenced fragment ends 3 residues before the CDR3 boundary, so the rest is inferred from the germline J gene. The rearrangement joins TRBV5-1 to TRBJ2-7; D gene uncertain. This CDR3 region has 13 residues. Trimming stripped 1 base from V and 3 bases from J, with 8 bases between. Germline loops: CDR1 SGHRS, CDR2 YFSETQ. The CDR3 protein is CASSLSGNYEQYF. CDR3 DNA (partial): TGCGCCAGCAGCTTGTCGGGTAACTACGAG.